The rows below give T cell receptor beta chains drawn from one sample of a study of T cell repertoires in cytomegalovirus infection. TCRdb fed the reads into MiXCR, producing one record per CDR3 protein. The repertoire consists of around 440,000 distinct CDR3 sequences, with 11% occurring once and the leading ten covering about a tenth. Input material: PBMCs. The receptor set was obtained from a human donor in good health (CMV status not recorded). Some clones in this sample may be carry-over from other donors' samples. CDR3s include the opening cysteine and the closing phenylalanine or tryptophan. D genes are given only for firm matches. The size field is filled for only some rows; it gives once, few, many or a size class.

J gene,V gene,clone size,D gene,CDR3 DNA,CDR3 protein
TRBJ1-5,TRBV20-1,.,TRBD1,TGCAGTGCTAGAGAGACAGGGACCCCGTCTCAGCCCCAGCATTTT,CSARETGTPSQPQHF
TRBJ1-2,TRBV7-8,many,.,TGTGCCAGCAGCGCCGGGACAACTAACTATGGCTACACCTTC,CASSAGTTNYGYTF
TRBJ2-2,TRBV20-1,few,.,TGCAGTGCTAGCCAAACCACCGGGGAGCTGTTTTTT,CSASQTTGELFF
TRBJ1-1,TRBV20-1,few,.,TGCAGTGCTACTCCGATGACAGGCAGCACCATGAACACTGAAGCTTTCTTT,CSATPMTGSTMNTEAFF
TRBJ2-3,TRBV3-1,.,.,TGTGCCAGCAGCCAATGGACCCTCACGCAGTATTTT,CASSQWTLTQYF
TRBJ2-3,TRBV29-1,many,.,TGCAGCGTTAATCCGGGCCAGCCAGATACGCAGTATTTT,CSVNPGQPDTQYF
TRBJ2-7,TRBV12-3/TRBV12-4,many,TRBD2,TGTGCCAGCAGTCCTCGGGGGGGGTTTATCTACGAGCAGTACTTC,CASSPRGGFIYEQYF
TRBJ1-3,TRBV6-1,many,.,TGTGCCAGCAGTGAAGACGGAAGCTCTGGAAACACCATATATTTT,CASSEDGSSGNTIYF
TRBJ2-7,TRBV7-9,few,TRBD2,TGTGCCAGCAGCTTAGCTGTCGGGGAGGGGAGCTCCTACGAGCAGTACTTC,CASSLAVGEGSSYEQYF
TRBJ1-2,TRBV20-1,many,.,TGCAGTGCTAGGGAACAGGGTGGCTATGGCTACACCTTC,CSAREQGGYGYTF
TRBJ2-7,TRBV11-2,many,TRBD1,TGTGCCAGCAGCAAATCGGGACAGCTCTACGAGCAGTACTTC,CASSKSGQLYEQYF
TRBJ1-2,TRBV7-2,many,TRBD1,TGTGCCAGCCCGGGGACAGGAAATAACTATGGCTACACCTTC,CASPGTGNNYGYTF
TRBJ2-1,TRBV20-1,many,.,TGCAGTGCTTGGGAAGCCTACAATGAGCAGTTCTTC,CSAWEAYNEQFF
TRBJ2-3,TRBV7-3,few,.,TGTGCCAGCAGCAAAGGAATTAGCACAGATACGCAGTATTTT,CASSKGISTDTQYF
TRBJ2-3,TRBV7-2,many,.,TGTGCCAGCAGCTCCGCGGGACGTGGGGGGGATACGCAGTATTTT,CASSSAGRGGDTQYF
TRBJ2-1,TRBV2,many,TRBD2,TGTGCCAGCACTATTGGACTAGCGGGAGCCGATGAGCAGTTCTTC,CASTIGLAGADEQFF
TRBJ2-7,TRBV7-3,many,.,TGTGCCAGCAGCTTAATGGCCGGTGCCTACGAGCAGTACTTC,CASSLMAGAYEQYF
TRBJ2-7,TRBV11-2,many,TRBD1,TGTGCCAGCAGCTTAGTCAACAGGGGGAAGGGGTACTTC,CASSLVNRGKGYF
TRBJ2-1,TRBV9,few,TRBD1,TGTGCCAGCAGCGTCAACCAGGGGGCGACTGGGTTGAATGAGCAGTTCTTC,CASSVNQGATGLNEQFF
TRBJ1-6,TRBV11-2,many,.,TGTGCCAGCAGCTTAGAGGGAAGTATCTATAATTCACCCCTCCACTTT,CASSLEGSIYNSPLHF
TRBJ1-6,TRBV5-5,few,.,TGTGCCAGCAGTTCCCTTGGACTGGATTCACCCCTCCACTTT,CASSSLGLDSPLHF
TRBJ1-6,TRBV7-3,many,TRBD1,TGTGCCAGCAGCCAACAGGGACAGAGCAATTCACCCCTCCACTTT,CASSQQGQSNSPLHF
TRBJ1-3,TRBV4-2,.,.,TGTGCCAGCAGCCAAGAGGGGGTCGCCGGAAACACCATATATTTT,CASSQEGVAGNTIYF
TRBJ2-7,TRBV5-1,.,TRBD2,TGCGCCAGCAGCTCCCTAGCGGGACCCTACGAGCAGTACTTC,CASSSLAGPYEQYF
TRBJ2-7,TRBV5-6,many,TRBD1,TGTGCCAGCAGCGGAAAAAACAGGGGAAACTCCTACGAGCAGTACTTC,CASSGKNRGNSYEQYF
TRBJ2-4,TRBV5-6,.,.,TGTGCCAGCAGCTTGGGGGGCCCAGCGTACTTC,CASSLGGPAYF
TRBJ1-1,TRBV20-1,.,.,TGCAGTGCTTGGCAGGCGACTTTGAACACTGAAGCTTTCTTT,CSAWQATLNTEAFF
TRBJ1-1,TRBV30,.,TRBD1,TGTGCCTATCAACAGGGGGTAGACGCTTTCTTT,CAYQQGVDAFF
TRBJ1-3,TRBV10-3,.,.,TGTGCCATCAGCCCTTCAGACTCTGGAAACACCATATATTTT,CAISPSDSGNTIYF
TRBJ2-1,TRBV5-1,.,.,TGCGCCAGCAGCGTTCAGACAGATTACAATGAGCAGTTCTTC,CASSVQTDYNEQFF
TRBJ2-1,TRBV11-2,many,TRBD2,TGTGCCAGCAGCTTAGGGGAGCTAGCGGGAGCTGGGAATGAGCAGTTCTTC,CASSLGELAGAGNEQFF
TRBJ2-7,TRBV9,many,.,TGTGCCAGCAGCCCAGGACAGCGGAATTCCTACGAGCAGTACTTC,CASSPGQRNSYEQYF
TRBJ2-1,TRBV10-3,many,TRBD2,TGTGCCATCAAGCGGACTAGCGGGAAGCCCTCCTACAATGAGCAGTTCTTC,CAIKRTSGKPSYNEQFF
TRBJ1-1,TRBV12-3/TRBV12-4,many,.,TGTGCCAGCAGCCCCCCTAGGGTTACTGAAGCTTTCTTT,CASSPPRVTEAFF
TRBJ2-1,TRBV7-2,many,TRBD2,TGTGCCAGCAGCTTAGCGGGGACTAGCGGTTACAATGAGCAGTTCTTC,CASSLAGTSGYNEQFF
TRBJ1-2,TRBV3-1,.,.,TGTGCCAGCAGCCAAGGAAAGCGAGGCTACACCTTC,CASSQGKRGYTF
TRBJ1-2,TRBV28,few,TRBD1,TGTGCCAGCAGTGAAGGGGGCACCGGCTATGGCTACACCTTC,CASSEGGTGYGYTF
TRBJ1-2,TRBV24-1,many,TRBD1,TGTGCCATCGGACAGGGCTATGGCTACACCTTC,CAIGQGYGYTF
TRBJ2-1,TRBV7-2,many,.,TGTGCCAGCAGCTTAGGAGGGGGAGGGCGCTACAATGAGCAGTTCTTC,CASSLGGGGRYNEQFF
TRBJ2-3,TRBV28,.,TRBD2,TGTGCCAGCATGGGGGGGGTAGATACGCAGTATTTT,CASMGGVDTQYF
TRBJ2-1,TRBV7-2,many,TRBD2,TGTGCCAGCAGCCTAGGGCTGCTAGCGGGGGATGAGCAGTTCTTC,CASSLGLLAGDEQFF
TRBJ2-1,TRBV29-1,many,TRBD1,TGCAGCGTTGGCGGGACAGGGCACAATGAGCAGTTCTTC,CSVGGTGHNEQFF
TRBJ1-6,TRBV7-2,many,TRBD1,TGTGCCAGCAGCTCGGACAGGGGCTATAATTCACCCCTCCACTTT,CASSSDRGYNSPLHF
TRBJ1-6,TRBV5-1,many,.,TGCGCCAGCAGCTTGGGGGACCGGCAGGGAGGTAATTCACCCCTCCACTTT,CASSLGDRQGGNSPLHF
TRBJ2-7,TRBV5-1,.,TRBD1,TGCGCCAGCAGCACGACAGGGTCCTACGAGCAGTACTTC,CASSTTGSYEQYF
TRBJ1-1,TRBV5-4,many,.,TGTGCCAGCAGCACTGTTTCGAGGGACACTGAAGCTTTCTTT,CASSTVSRDTEAFF
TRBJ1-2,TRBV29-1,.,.,TGCAGCGTTGAGGACGGCTATGGCTACACCTTC,CSVEDGYGYTF
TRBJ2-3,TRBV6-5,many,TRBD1,TGTGCGAGCGCGACAGGGTCGACAGATACGCAGTATTTT,CASATGSTDTQYF
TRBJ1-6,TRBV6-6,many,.,TGTGCCAGCGGTTACTACGATAATTCACCCCTCCACTTT,CASGYYDNSPLHF
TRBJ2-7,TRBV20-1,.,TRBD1,TGCAGTGCTAGAGCGGGACAGGCTAACCACGAGCAGTACTTC,CSARAGQANHEQYF
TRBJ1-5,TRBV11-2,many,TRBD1,TGTGCCAGCAGCTTATCCGGGACAGGATCTCAGCCCCAGCATTTT,CASSLSGTGSQPQHF
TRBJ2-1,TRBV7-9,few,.,TGTGCCAGCAGCTCGGAGCGGTGGGACCTCAATGAGCAGTTCTTC,CASSSERWDLNEQFF
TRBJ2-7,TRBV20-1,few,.,TGCAGTGCTAGAGATCAGGGACATACCGACGAGCAGTACTTC,CSARDQGHTDEQYF